This T cell receptor beta chain was recorded in a study of CD8 T cells in ankylosing spondylitis. Study results and caveats: Peripheral blood samples showed relatively rare disease-linked clones, and these clones were CD8+. As reported, disease-linked clones showed significant enrichment in matched ankylosing spondylitis synovial fluid.

For this clonotype: The antigen remains undetermined.

TCRdb reprocessed the 5' RACE reads with MiXCR, giving one entry per CDR3 protein. Of roughly 120,000 distinct CDR3 sequences listed, approximately 13% are singletons. V dropped 7 bases and J dropped 6 bases, with 15 bases sitting between them. CDR1 is MGHDK, CDR2 SYGVNS, per germline. CDR3 length equals 13 residues. The sequencing sample was made of blood, either unsorted or a sorted T cell fraction (not recorded which). This clonotype was obtained from a female donor with ankylosing spondylitis or in good health (not recorded which). This chain uses TRBV25-1 with TRBJ1-2, with no clear D. The CDR3 loop reads CASTSLEGNGYTF. In nucleotides, the CDR3 is TGTGCCAGCACCTCCTTGGAGGGTAATGGCTACACCTTC.